The entry below describes one TCR beta chain. No antigen is known for it. The data originate from a study of T cells expressing NK-cell markers (dated by TCRdb to 2018 to 2021). Background for the entire study: In sorted CD3+CD56+NKG2C+, CD3+CD56+NKG2C- and CD3+CD56-NKG2C+ T-cell subsets from eight donors, TCR beta-chain repertoires were profiled. All eight donors whose samples were sequenced were randomly selected healthy volunteers, three of them men and five women. The libraries were sequenced on Illumina HiSeq 2000/2500, MiSeq or NextSeq, producing 2 x 150 bp reads. Of the eight sequenced donors, seven were found to be HCMV-seropositive and one was found to be HCMV-seronegative.

CDR1 is given as MNHEY and CDR2 as SVGEGT, both from the germline V gene. Including cysteine and phenylalanine, the CDR3 has 14 amino acids. No DNA is given. A commercial ELISA kit detecting HCMV-specific IgG in serum was used to determine HCMV serostatus. Peripheral blood mononuclear cells were isolated from blood by Ficoll density gradient centrifugation. What the study reported, not specific to this receptor: Whether the expanded NKG2C-expressing T cell clones were specific for HCMV antigens remained unclear. Those dominant clonotypes were again the most abundant among CD3+CD56-NKG2C+ cells in a handful of donors, at about 25-65%. For over five donors, the dominant CD3+CD56+NKG2C+ clonotypes were among the top 10 CD8+ clonotypes and accounted for about 1.0-8% of CD8+ T cells.

The sequencing machine was an Illumina HiSeq 2000. The TCR beta cDNA libraries were made using 5'RACE template switching, a step that added both a universal primer site and unique molecular identifiers. cDNA synthesis was primed from the TCR beta constant segment and was followed by two successive PCR amplification steps. In the source study's methods: MIGEC was used to demultiplex reads and group reads by UMI, and MiTCR was used to assemble and quantify clonotypes. Only TCR cDNA sequences supported by at least two reads were kept to exclude erroneous sequences. The tcR package was used for downstream repertoire analysis, and clonotypes were matched between fractions using CDR3 nucleotide sequence together with V segment. VDJmatch was used to annotate antigen specificity against VDJdb, with one amino acid substitution in CDR3 allowed. The reads, reprocessed by TCRdb, yield one row per CDR3 protein sequence and no DNA. The V and J calls come from TCRdb's annotation, not from the publication. The sample's own table lists 500,000 to 700,000 distinct CDR3 sequences. The top ten constitute around 3.3% of the sample.

Input material: blood T cells: a sorted CD56 or NKG2C T cell subset, CD4+ or CD8+ T cells, or bulk PBMC T cells (not recorded which). The origin of this receptor is a man in his late teens or twenties in good health. Donor details come from another sample of the same person, matched by shared clones. The receptor chain draws on TRBV6-2 or TRBV6-3 and TRBJ2-3; TCRdb proposes TRBD2, but this gene call is untestable without DNA. The CDR3 region: CASGLAGRTDTQYF.